These 18 T cell receptor beta chains came from one sample sequenced in a study of cytomegalovirus exposure and HLA in healthy donors. Primers included in the PCR were 60 Vbeta and 13 Jbeta primers. Assay used: immunoSEQ multiplex PCR; TCRdb lists only in-frame clones, some missing. The sample carries approximately 150,000 clones, around 86% recorded once. Material for sequencing was PBMCs. The receptors originated from a human donor in good health.

The V gene is TRBV7-9, the J gene TRBJ1-6; TRBD1 might be the D (6 bases). The CDR3 length is 16 residues. The germline CDR1 and CDR2 sequences are SEHNR and FQNEAQ (reference sequence). V lost 6 bases and J 5 bases, leaving 17 bases between the germline ends. CDR3 sequence reads: CASSRAGAQNNSPLHF. The CDR3 coding sequence is TGTGCCAGCAGTCGGGCGGGGGCTCAAAATAATTCACCCCTCCACTTT.

Note on this clone: Other DNA variants within this sample encode the same CDR3. V usage is TRBV25-1 and J usage is TRBJ1-1; possible D gene TRBD1, 5 bases. V dropped 6 bases and J dropped 5 bases, with 10 bases sitting between them. This CDR3 is 12 amino acids long. Germline V gives CDR1 MGHDK, CDR2 SYGVNS. CDR3: CASRNRLTEAFF. The CDR3 DNA follows: TGTGCCAGCAGAAACAGGTTGACTGAAGCTTTCTTT.

The V call is TRBV9, the J call TRBJ2-1; 11 nucleotides line up with TRBD2. The trim removed 0 bases at V and 0 bases at J, leaving 11 bases unmatched. This CDR3 region has 20 residues. From germline, CDR1 is SGDLS and CDR2 YYNGEE. In DNA, the CDR3 is TGTGCCAGCAGCGTAGAGCCTAGCGGGGGGATCTTGATCTCCTACAATGAGCAGTTCTTC. Protein: CASSVEPSGGILISYNEQFF.

J is TRBJ2-7 and V is TRBV11-3, with D tentatively TRBD1 (6 bases). Germline V gene data show CDR1 as SGHNT and CDR2 as YENEEA. V lost 6 bases, J lost 2 bases, and 14 bases lay in between. The CDR3 length is 14 residues. CDR3 sequence reads: CASRAADRPYEQYF. CDR3 nucleotides: TGTGCCAGCAGAGCCGCCGACAGGCCCTACGAGCAGTACTTC.

This clone was counted only a few times. The rearrangement uses TRBV2 and TRBJ2-3; TRBD2 is a possible D gene (6 bases). Germline V gene lookup returns CDR1 SNHLY and CDR2 FYNNEI. V was shortened by 3 bases and J by 3 bases, with 19 bases between the two germline ends. The CDR3 length is 17 residues. The CDR3 here is CASSDGLLLALTDTQYF. The CDR3 coding sequence is TGTGCCAGCAGTGACGGACTACTCCTCGCCTTAACAGATACGCAGTATTTT.

The chain joins TRBV19 to TRBJ1-6, with D possibly TRBD1 on 5 matching bases. The CDR3 has 15 residues. The V gene lost 3 bases and the J gene lost 2 bases, with 8 bases spanning the gap. Germline CDR1 reads LNHDA; CDR2 reads SQIVND (reference sequence). The CDR3 sequence: CASSIGTAYNSPLHF. The CDR3 region has the DNA TGTGCCAGTAGTATCGGGACTGCCTATAATTCACCCCTCCACTTT.

The rearrangement uses TRBV20-1 and TRBJ1-4, with TRBD1 matching over 7 bases. This CDR3 has 11 amino acids. The germline gives CDR1 DFQATT, CDR2 SNEGSKA (reference sequence). Germline trimming cut 8 bases from V and 7 bases from J; bases unmatched to any gene: 4. CDR3 nucleotide sequence: TGCAGTATCGACAGGGTTGAAAAACTGTTTTTT. Its translation is CSIDRVEKLFF.

V gene TRBV14 combines with J gene TRBJ2-7, with TRBD1 as a possible D gene (6 bases). Trimming took 4 bases from V and 2 from J, leaving 9 bases between them. This CDR3 region has 13 residues. The V gene's germline CDR1 is SGHDN and CDR2 FVKESK. CDR3 sequence: CASSRTVTYEQYF. Here the CDR3 DNA reads TGTGCCAGCAGCCGGACAGTAACCTACGAGCAGTACTTC.

The CDR3 is CASSAEGGGYGYTF. For the CDR3, the DNA is TGTGCCAGCAGCGCGGAAGGGGGGGGCTATGGCTACACCTTC. The genes are TRBV9 and TRBJ1-2; weak D call: TRBD1 (6 bases). Germline V gene lookup returns CDR1 SGDLS and CDR2 YYNGEE. This CDR3 region has 14 residues. Trimming shortened V by 3 bases and J by 4 bases, and 13 bases separated the two germline ends.

This rearrangement joins TRBV2 to TRBJ1-1; 8 positions match TRBD1. This CDR3 is built from 13 residues. After removal of 10 bases from V and 4 bases from J, the junction contained 8 bases not matched to a gene. Germline values: CDR1 SNHLY, CDR2 FYNNEI. The CDR3 is CATDLDRATEAFF. In nucleotides, the CDR3 is TGTGCCACCGATTTGGACAGGGCCACTGAAGCTTTCTTT.

This clone showed up just once. The chain is built from TRBV5-1 and TRBJ1-1; TRBD1 is a possible D gene (6 bases). The CDR3 spans 15 residues. Germline V gives CDR1 SGHRS, CDR2 YFSETQ. The V end was cut by 4 bases, the J end by 0 bases, with 13 bases between. The CDR3 DNA is TGCGCCAGCAGCCGGGGAACAGGGATGAACACTGAAGCTTTCTTT. Residues: CASSRGTGMNTEAFF.

The sample holds one count of this clone. The genes are TRBV13 and TRBJ2-5; 8 bases map to TRBD1. This CDR3 is built from 14 residues. Germline V lookup: CDR1 PRHDT, CDR2 FYEKMQ (reference sequence). V dropped 5 bases and J dropped 2; count of bases not matched to a gene: 4. CDR3 sequence reads: CASSDGQGQETQYF. The CDR3 coding sequence is TGTGCCAGCAGCGATGGACAGGGACAAGAGACCCAGTACTTC. Complete variable domain (other parts from reference TRBV13 and TRBJ2-5): AAGVIQSPRHLIKEKRETATLKCYPIPRHDTVYWYQQGPGQDPQFLISFYEKMQSDKGSIPDRFSAQQFSDYHSELNMSSLELGDSALYFCASSDGQGQETQYFGPGTRLLVL.

For this clone: The sample carries other DNA sequences with the same CDR3. The chain carries TRBV20-1 and TRBJ1-1, with a possible D match to TRBD1 (5 bases). Germline-derived CDR1 and CDR2 are DFQATT and SNEGSKA (reference sequence). Trimming pared 6 bases from V and 11 bases from J, leaving 16 bases between. The CDR3 runs 11 residues. This chain's CDR3 is CSANPTGEAFF. As DNA, the CDR3 is TGCAGTGCGAACCCGACGGGGGAGGCTTTCTTT.

With respect to this clone: Other DNA sequences in this sample translate to the same CDR3. The chain carries TRBV7-2 and TRBJ1-1; D is ambiguous. The CDR3 has 16 residues. CDR1 is SGHTA and CDR2 is FQGNSA in the germline V gene. Trimming took off 6 bases at V and 1 base at J, with 18 bases between the two ends. CDR3 residues: CASSFTVLSPNTEAFF. Written as DNA, the CDR3 is TGTGCCAGCAGTTTTACGGTTCTTTCGCCGAACACTGAAGCTTTCTTT.

This chain joins TRBV4-2 and TRBJ2-5; the match to TRBD2 covers 13 bases. Germline-derived CDR1 and CDR2 are LGHNA and YNFKEQ. J lost 7 bases, V lost 3 bases, and 14 bases had no gene match. The CDR3 totals 18 residues. The CDR3 DNA reads TGTGCCAGCAGCCAGGAAACTAGCGGGGGGGTTCATCGGGGGACCCAGTACTTC. This translates into CASSQETSGGVHRGTQYF.

The V and J genes are TRBV5-1 and TRBJ1-1; D might be TRBD1 (5 bases). The V end lost 1 base, the J end lost 3 bases, and 10 bases lay between the germline ends. CDR1 is SGHRS and CDR2 is YFSETQ in the germline V gene. The CDR3 has 14 residues. This CDR3 reads CASSLQQVDTEAFF. Written as DNA, the CDR3 is TGCGCCAGCAGCTTGCAACAGGTAGACACTGAAGCTTTCTTT.

The J gene is TRBJ1-4, the V gene TRBV5-1, with TRBD1 as a possible D gene (6 bases). V gave up 2 bases and J gave up 5 bases, with 7 bases separating them. The CDR3 extends over 13 amino acids. From germline, CDR1 is SGHRS and CDR2 YFSETQ. The CDR3 sequence is CASSLQGNEKLFF. In DNA, the CDR3 is TGCGCCAGCAGCTTACAGGGAAATGAAAAACTGTTTTTT.

The chain joins TRBV9 to TRBJ2-5; TRBD2 is a possible D gene (6 bases). CDR3 size: 16 residues. Trimming stripped 5 bases from V and 5 bases from J, with 22 bases between. Per germline, CDR1 SGDLS and CDR2 YYNGEE. The CDR3, as DNA: TGTGCCAGCAGTCTCGGGGGAGCGGAGCTTCGGGAGACCCAGTACTTC. Encoded protein: CASSLGGAELRETQYF.